The clone carrying this T cell receptor beta chain was observed at least ten times. The V and J ends lost 8 bases and 4 bases respectively, with 8 bases between them. The length of the CDR3 is 11 residues. Germline CDR1 is ENHRY and CDR2 is SYGVKD. The genomic DNA TCR beta CDR3 region underwent two rounds of multiplex PCR. Used in first-round PCR were primers specific to each TRBV and TRBJ gene. TCRdb ran MiXCR on the multiplex PCR reads and lists one entry per CDR3 protein. Of around 51,000 distinct CDR3 sequences listed, approximately 35% are singletons. This sample is drawn from a study of prognosis after radiotherapy for stage I lung cancer. Every member of the patient group was node-negative on CT and PET/CT (none had prior chemotherapy, radiotherapy or other malignancies).

The TCR originated in a donor of 50 years or more with non-small cell lung cancer. The chain employs TRBV10-3 and TRBJ1-2, with TRBD1 as a possible D gene (6 bases). The sequences come from PBMCs, collected before or after stereotactic body radiation therapy (not recorded which). The DNA of the CDR3 is TGTGCCATCGGGGACATCTATGGCTACACCTTC. Encoded protein: CAIGDIYGYTF.